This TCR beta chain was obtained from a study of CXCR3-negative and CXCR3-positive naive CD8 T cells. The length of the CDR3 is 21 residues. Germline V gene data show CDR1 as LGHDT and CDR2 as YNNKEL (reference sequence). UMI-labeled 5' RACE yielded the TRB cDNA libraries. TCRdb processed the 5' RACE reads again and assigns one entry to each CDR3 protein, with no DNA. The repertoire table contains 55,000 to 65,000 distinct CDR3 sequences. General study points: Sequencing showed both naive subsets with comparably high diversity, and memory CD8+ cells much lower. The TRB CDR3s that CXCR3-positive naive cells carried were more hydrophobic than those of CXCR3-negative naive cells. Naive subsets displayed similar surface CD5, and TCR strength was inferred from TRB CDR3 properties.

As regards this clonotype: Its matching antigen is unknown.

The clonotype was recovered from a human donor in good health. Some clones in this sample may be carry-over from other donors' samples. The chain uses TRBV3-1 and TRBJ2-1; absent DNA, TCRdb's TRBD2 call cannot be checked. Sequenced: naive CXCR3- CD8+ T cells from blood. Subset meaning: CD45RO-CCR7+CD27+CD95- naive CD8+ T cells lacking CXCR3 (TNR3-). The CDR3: CASSPSRRLAGGEIPTNEQFF.